These T cell receptor beta chains were read from a single sample in a study of blood T cell repertoires in COVID-19. Profiling relied on immunoSEQ multiplex PCR, and the TCRdb table lists in-frame clones only, not all of them. The repertoire holds roughly 180,000 clones, with 70% to 90% as singletons. Sequenced material: peripheral blood. The receptors here all came from a man aged 55 to 70 who had recovered from COVID-19. Each CDR3 is given with its conserved first and last residue. The order of the fields is J gene, D gene, V gene, clone size, CDR3 protein, CDR3 DNA. D genes are given only for firm matches. Expanded clones are given a class, and other clones once, few, many or no size at all.

TRBJ1-1 | . | TRBV6-5 | . | CASSPRENTEAFF | TGTGCCAGCAGCCCCAGGGAGAACACTGAAGCTTTCTTT
TRBJ2-2 | . | TRBV14 | . | CASSLSMGLYTGELFF | TGTGCCAGCAGCCTTTCCATGGGGCTCTACACCGGGGAGCTGTTTTTT
TRBJ2-3 | TRBD2 | TRBV7-2 | . | CASSLALGGGAADTQYF | TGTGCCAGCAGCTTAGCGCTAGGCGGGGGGGCGGCAGATACGCAGTATTTT
TRBJ1-2 | . | TRBV7-9 | . | CASSLEAGGYTF | TGTGCCAGCAGCTTAGAGGCGGGTGGCTACACCTTC
TRBJ2-3 | TRBD2 | TRBV10-3 | . | CAISESYGLAGRTDTQYF | TGTGCCATCAGTGAGTCGTATGGACTAGCGGGGCGCACAGATACGCAGTATTTT
TRBJ1-2 | TRBD1 | TRBV19 | . | CASSTLNRGDGYTF | TGTGCCAGTAGTACCCTAAACAGGGGAGATGGCTACACCTTC
TRBJ2-2 | . | TRBV18 | . | CASSPPTGLNTGELFF | TGTGCCAGCTCACCACCTACGGGACTTAACACCGGGGAGCTGTTTTTT
TRBJ1-2 | . | TRBV19 | . | CASTGDYGYTF | TGTGCCAGTACAGGGGACTATGGCTACACCTTC
TRBJ2-7 | . | TRBV2 | . | CASNYLSGEQYF | TGTGCCAGCAATTACCTCTCAGGCGAGCAGTACTTC
TRBJ2-3 | TRBD1 | TRBV6-6 | once | CASSSRERGRDTQYF | TGTGCCAGCAGTTCCCGGGAAAGGGGGCGAGATACGCAGTATTTT
TRBJ2-7 | . | TRBV30 | . | CAWSGGAGFYEQYF | TGTGCCTGGAGCGGCGGAGCGGGTTTCTACGAGCAGTACTTC
TRBJ1-1 | . | TRBV5-6 | . | CASSLFGGDTEAFF | TGTGCCAGCAGCTTGTTCGGGGGTGACACTGAAGCTTTCTTT
TRBJ1-2 | TRBD1 | TRBV7-9 | few | CASSLRNRDSLLSGYTF | TGTGCCAGCAGCTTACGGAACCGGGACAGCCTTCTATCTGGCTACACCTTC
TRBJ2-7 | . | TRBV6-5 | . | CASRGGQNYEQYF | TGTGCCAGCAGAGGCGGACAGAACTACGAGCAGTACTTC
TRBJ2-7 | . | TRBV9 | . | CASSVEAGPFAYEQYF | TGTGCCAGCAGCGTAGAGGCAGGGCCGTTTGCCTACGAGCAGTACTTC
TRBJ1-4 | . | TRBV5-4 | . | CASSFDRTTNEKLFF | TGTGCCAGCAGCTTTGACAGAACAACTAATGAAAAACTGTTTTTT
TRBJ2-1 | TRBD1 | TRBV7-9 | . | CASSPTRQGIDEQFF | TGTGCCAGCAGCCCGACCAGACAGGGGATAGATGAGCAGTTCTTC
TRBJ2-3 | TRBD2 | TRBV3-1/TRBV3-2 | . | CASSHSFTGLAGGDTQYF | TGTGCCAGCAGCCACTCTTTTACGGGACTAGCGGGGGGAGATACGCAGTATTTT
TRBJ2-1 | . | TRBV11-3 | . | CASSQEDYPNEQFF | TGTGCCAGCAGCCAGGAGGACTACCCCAATGAGCAGTTCTTC
TRBJ2-7 | . | TRBV4-3 | . | CASSQRGASYEQYF | TGCGCCAGCAGCCAGCGGGGAGCCTCCTACGAGCAGTACTTC
TRBJ1-1 | TRBD1 | TRBV4-1 | . | CASSQGQGLNTEAFF | TGCGCCAGCAGCCAGGGACAGGGACTGAACACTGAAGCTTTCTTT
TRBJ2-7 | . | TRBV14 | . | CASSRLSRYEQYF | TGTGCCAGCAGCCGCCTATCCCGATACGAGCAGTACTTC
TRBJ2-7 | TRBD1 | TRBV24-1 | . | CATSDLAGGEQYF | TGTGCCACCAGTGATCTCGCAGGGGGCGAGCAGTACTTC
TRBJ1-2 | TRBD1 | TRBV30 | . | CAWRKSGTGDGYTF | TGTGCCTGGAGGAAGAGCGGGACAGGAGATGGCTACACCTTC
TRBJ1-3 | . | TRBV9 | . | CASSRGDRGDTIYF | TGTGCCAGCAGCAGGGGAGATCGGGGGGACACCATATATTTT
TRBJ2-3 | TRBD2 | TRBV5-4 | few | CASSLGAGVTDTQYF | TGTGCCAGCAGCTTGGGGGCGGGGGTCACAGATACGCAGTATTTT